The clone carrying this TCR beta chain has only a few counts. The antigen is unknown. The data belong to a study of T-cell memory formation after mild COVID-19. CDR1 and CDR2 from the germline V gene are GTSNPN and SVGIG (reference sequence). The CDR3 is 13 amino acids. Trimming stripped 0 bases from V and 5 bases from J, with 10 bases between. General study results and limits: Contracting CD4+ clones were located mainly in CM and EM, and CD8+ clones in EMRA. What remained unconfirmed was the SARS-CoV-2 specificity of second-wave clones peaking on day 37.

From the 5' RACE reads, TCRdb called clonotypes with MiXCR, one entry per CDR3 protein. Among around 200,000 distinct CDR3 sequences, roughly 17% were seen once, and the ten largest hold roughly 2.1%. The rearrangement uses TRBV30 and TRBJ2-5; D unclear. Sequenced input: PBMCs or a T cell subset sorted from them (not recorded which). The receptor's source is an adult woman who had mild COVID-19 (a few samples of this study predate the infection). Cell type and time point are not known. CDR3 region: CAWSVTSSETQYF. Written as DNA, the CDR3 is TGTGCCTGGAGTGTTACAAGTTCGGAGACCCAGTACTTC.